This paragraph reports one T cell receptor (beta chain). The germline V gene encodes CDR1 SGHAT and CDR2 FQDESV (reference sequence). This CDR3 comprises 14 residues. The V and J ends lost 2 bases and 11 bases respectively, with 13 bases between them. This sample was taken from a study of blood T cell repertoires in COVID-19. Those enrolled, adults aged roughly 18 to 90 years, came from 25 or so US areas. Cohort 3 donors were reported recovered after two negative PCRs, clearance, or symptom resolution. In the study's own analysis: By means of reference gene primer amplification, nucleated cell counts were estimated. Assay: immunoSEQ multiplex PCR; the TCRdb copy retains only in-frame clones and omits some. V, J and clone size derive from that table, while D and trimming were established from the DNA sequence. The repertoire includes 200,000 to 250,000 clones, 70% to 90% of them detected once, and 10% to 12% sits in the top ten.

Sequenced material: PBMCs or T cells enriched from blood (not recorded which). This chain connects TRBV11-1 to TRBJ1-6; D gene unclear. This TCR came from a young man who had recovered from COVID-19. The CDR3 loop reads CASSLRPGSAPLHF. For the CDR3, the DNA is TGTGCCAGCAGCTTAAGGCCTGGGAGCGCACCCCTCCACTTT.